This TCR beta chain was identified during a study of molecular identifiers for immune sequencing clone quantification. V was pared by 4 bases and J by 9 bases, with 10 bases between. The CDR3 spans 12 residues. The germline CDR1 and CDR2 sequences are SEHNR and FQNEAQ (reference sequence). TCRdb re-derived calls from the PCR reads in MiXCR, one entry per CDR3 protein. The sample holds 490,000 or so distinct CDR3 sequences, roughly 23% seen once. This clonotype was observed at least ten times. Sample: naive CD8+ T cells from blood, with Jurkat cell RNA spiked in. This sample's subset: FACS-sorted CD8+CD4-CCR7+CD45RA+ naive T cells. This chain joins TRBV7-9 and TRBJ2-1; no clear D gene. This receptor was identified in a human donor in good health. Some libraries in this study had Jurkat cell RNA spiked in. The CDR3 protein is CASSSTSGEQFF. Here the CDR3 DNA reads TGTGCCAGCAGCTCGACATCCGGTGAGCAGTTCTTC.